Below are 19 T cell receptor beta chains sequenced from a single sample in a study of cytomegalovirus exposure and HLA in healthy donors. A multiplex PCR was run with 60 Vbeta primers and 13 Jbeta primers. Repertoires were generated with immunoSEQ multiplex PCR, while TCRdb's copy carries only in-frame clones and drops some. The repertoire holds around 120,000 clones, with 55% to 75% as singletons. Sample: PBMCs. These receptors all come from a human donor in good health.

This chain links TRBV19 with TRBJ2-2; 10 bases align to TRBD2. The V and J ends lost 3 bases and 5 bases, in that order; junction bases with no gene match: 6. Looked up from germline, CDR1 is LNHDA and CDR2 is SQIVND (reference sequence). The CDR3 has 16 residues. The CDR3 bases are TGTGCCAGTAGTATTCAGCTAGCGGGAGTTACCGGGGAGCTGTTTTTT. Its translation: CASSIQLAGVTGELFF. The full variable domain, with the rest looked up from reference TRBV19 and TRBJ2-2, is DGGITQSPKYLFRKEGQNVTLSCEQNLNHDAMYWYRQDPGQGLRLIYYSQIVNDFQKGDIAEGYSVSREKKESFPLTVTSAQKNPTAFYLCASSIQLAGVTGELFFGEGSRLTVL.

J is TRBJ1-2 and V is TRBV19; D unclear. The CDR3 is made up of 12 amino acids. The germline CDR1 and CDR2 sequences are LNHDA and SQIVND (reference sequence). V shed 7 bases and J shed 6 bases, with 12 bases lying between them. This chain's CDR3 is CASKDLTDGYTF. In DNA form, the CDR3 reads TGTGCCAGTAAAGATTTAACGGATGGCTACACCTTC.

The V call is TRBV6-1, the J call TRBJ2-5; perhaps TRBD1 as D (5 bases). CDR1 and CDR2 (germline): MNHNS, SASEGT. The length of the CDR3 is 11 residues. Trimming shortened V by 6 bases and J by 5 bases, and 7 bases separated the two germline ends. The CDR3 loop reads CASSSGETQYF. Written as DNA, the CDR3 is TGTGCCAGCAGCTCAGGGGAGACCCAGTACTTC.

This clone appeared a few times. This rearrangement joins TRBV11-2 to TRBJ1-4, with D possibly being TRBD1 (5 bases). Trimming took off 3 bases at V and 5 bases at J, with 13 bases between the two ends. The CDR3 length is 15 residues. The germline V gene encodes CDR1 SGHAT and CDR2 FQNNGV. CDR3 in amino acids: CASSFDDSRNEKLFF. CDR3 sequence (DNA): TGTGCCAGCAGCTTCGACGACAGCCGGAATGAAAAACTGTTTTTT.

The chain links TRBV30 to TRBJ1-1, with TRBD1 identical over 12 bases. The germline V gene encodes CDR1 GTSNPN and CDR2 SVGIG (reference sequence). CDR3 length: 13 amino acids. The V gene end was trimmed by 1 base and the J gene end by 10 bases; junction bases not matched to a gene: 4. The CDR3 nucleotides read TGTGCCTGGAGTGGGGACAGGGGGCGACCAGCTTTCTTT. As protein: CAWSGDRGRPAFF.

The V and J genes are TRBV21-1 and TRBJ2-5; TRBD2 is the table's D call, not checked against the DNA. Judging by the DNA end, TRBJ2-7 fits better; the J call may be wrong. TRBV21-1 is termed a pseudogene. The CDR3 covers 15 residues. The CDR3 bases are TGTGCCAGCAGCTCTACGACTAGCGGGAGGTACGAGCAGTACTTC. It specifies CASSSTTSGRYEQYF.

The rearrangement joins TRBV2 to TRBJ1-4, with TRBD1 matching 12 bases. The CDR3 covers 15 residues. The junction had 6 bases not matched to a gene; V was cut back by 6 bases and J by 7 bases. CDR1 and CDR2 (germline): SNHLY, FYNNEI. The CDR3 DNA sequence: TGTGCCAGCAGGCGGGACAGGGGGCGATCTGAAAAACTGTTTTTT. It specifies CASRRDRGRSEKLFF.

DNA of the CDR3: TGTGCCAGCAGTGAATATGAGGGATCCTACGAGCAGTACTTC. Protein: CASSEYEGSYEQYF. The V gene is TRBV25-1, the J gene TRBJ2-7, with D perhaps matching TRBD2 (5 bases). Germline values: CDR1 MGHDK, CDR2 SYGVNS. The CDR3 has 14 amino acids. Trimming removed 0 bases at V and 1 base at J, with 7 bases between.

This rearrangement joins TRBV4-2 to TRBJ1-5; D possibly corresponds to TRBD1 (6 bases). The CDR3 totals 15 residues. V lost 4 bases and J 2 bases, leaving 12 bases between the germline ends. The germline gives CDR1 LGHNA, CDR2 YNFKEQ. The DNA of the CDR3 is TGTGCCAGCAGCCCAGGGGACAAGGGCAATCAGCCCCAGCATTTT. This gives the protein CASSPGDKGNQPQHF.

The rearrangement joins TRBV7-2 to TRBJ2-4; 10 nucleotides agree with TRBD2. The CDR3 runs to 17 residues. V lost 5 bases to trimming and J lost 0 bases; unmatched junction nucleotides: 7. Germline V gives CDR1 SGHTA, CDR2 FQGNSA. In nucleotides, the CDR3 is TGTGCCAGCAGCGCCAGACTAGCGGGTGTAGCCAAAAACATTCAGTACTTC. Protein sequence: CASSARLAGVAKNIQYF. Variable domain in full (rest from reference TRBV7-2 and TRBJ2-4): GAGVSQSPSNKVTEKGKDVELRCDPISGHTALYWYRQSLGQGLEFLIYFQGNSAPDKSGLPSDRFSAERTGGSVSTLTIQRTQQEDSAVYLCASSARLAGVAKNIQYFGAGTRLSVL.

This clone was detected only once. V and J are TRBV9 and TRBJ2-7; TRBD2 matches 8 bases. Germline-derived CDR1 and CDR2 are SGDLS and YYNGEE. Losses at the gene ends were 3 bases for V and 3 bases for J; bases not matched to a gene: 8. The CDR3 totals 15 residues. CDR3 nucleotides: TGTGCCAGCAGCGAAACCGGGACTAGGTTCTACGAGCAGTACTTC. It is translated as CASSETGTRFYEQYF.

This chain uses TRBV28 with TRBJ1-4; possible D gene TRBD1, 6 bases. CDR1 MDHEN and CDR2 SYDVKM come from the germline V gene. Trimming left V 6 bases short and J 4 bases short, with 12 bases between. CDR3 length equals 14 residues. CDR3 region: CASRSGQHNEKLFF. In DNA, the CDR3 is TGTGCCAGCAGGTCCGGACAGCATAATGAAAAACTGTTTTTT.

The rearrangement joins TRBV15 to TRBJ1-2; D remains unclear. Germline V gene sequence: CDR1 LNHNV, CDR2 YYDKDF (reference sequence). The CDR3 sequence is 15 residues long. V was pared by 0 bases and J by 4 bases, with 12 bases between. The CDR3 region is CATSRDGQAFYGYTF. The CDR3 DNA is TGTGCCACCAGCAGAGATGGCCAGGCCTTCTATGGCTACACCTTC. The whole variable domain, filled in from reference TRBV15 and TRBJ1-2, reads DAMVIQNPRYQVTQFGKPVTLSCSQTLNHNVMYWYQQKSSQAPKLLFHYYDKDFNNEADTPDNFQSRRPNTSFCFLDIRSPGLGDTAMYLCATSRDGQAFYGYTFGSGTRLTVV.

The rearrangement joins TRBV25-1 to TRBJ2-4, with a possible D match to TRBD1 (6 bases). Trimming took 6 bases from V and 4 from J, leaving 10 bases between them. Germline CDR1 is MGHDK and CDR2 is SYGVNS. CDR3 size: 13 residues. The DNA of the CDR3 is TGTGCCAGCAGCGCAACAGGGAAAAACATTCAGTACTTC. Its translation: CASSATGKNIQYF. The full variable domain, rest sourced from reference TRBV25-1 and TRBJ2-4, is EADIYQTPRYLVIGTGKKITLECSQTMGHDKMYWYQQDPGMELHLIHYSYGVNSTEKGDLSSESTVSRIRTEHFPLTLESARPSHTSQYLCASSATGKNIQYFGAGTRLSVL.

V usage is TRBV7-2 and J usage is TRBJ2-6; D gene ambiguous. The CDR3 covers 11 residues. Germline values: CDR1 SGHTA, CDR2 FQGNSA. Between the trimmed V and J ends, which lost 7 bases and 4 bases, there was a span of 2 bases. CDR3 loop: CASTGANVLTF. CDR3 bases: TGTGCCAGCACGGGGGCCAACGTCCTGACTTTC.

The chain uses TRBV6-5 and TRBJ1-2; D remains unclear. The germline V gene has CDR1 MNHEY and CDR2 SVGAGI. V lost 5 bases and J 6 bases, leaving 13 bases between the germline ends. CDR3 length: 13 amino acids. CDR3 residues: CASSPTYTDGYTF. CDR3 DNA sequence: TGTGCCAGCAGTCCGACTTATACGGATGGCTACACCTTC.

This clone was detected only a few times. The chain links TRBV7-9 to TRBJ2-5; 12 nucleotides align to TRBD1. Germline loops: CDR1 SEHNR, CDR2 FQNEAQ (reference sequence). V lost 4 bases to trimming and J lost 4 bases; unmatched junction nucleotides: 7. This CDR3 region has 16 residues. CDR3 region: CASSYGTGGTRETQYF. For the CDR3, the DNA is TGTGCCAGCAGCTACGGGACAGGGGGCACCAGAGAGACCCAGTACTTC.

This sequence joins TRBV2 and TRBJ2-7, with 10 bases aligning to TRBD2. The CDR3 has 15 residues. J lost 5 bases, V lost 5 bases, and 9 bases had no gene match. CDR1 is SNHLY and CDR2 is FYNNEI in the germline V gene. CDR3 bases: TGTGCCAGCAGTCCTCCTAGCGGGAGTATCGACGAGCAGTACTTC. Translating gives CASSPPSGSIDEQYF.

V and J are TRBV9 and TRBJ2-7; 14 bases line up with TRBD2. The CDR3 is 15 residues long. Per germline, CDR1 SGDLS and CDR2 YYNGEE. The V gene end was trimmed by 5 bases and the J gene end by 4 bases; junction bases not matched to a gene: 5. The CDR3 region is CASSAGTSGGYEQYF. The CDR3 DNA is TGTGCCAGCAGTGCAGGGACTAGCGGGGGTTACGAGCAGTACTTC.